The 16 T cell receptor beta chains presented below share a single source sample, sequenced in a study of blood T cell repertoires in COVID-19. Data came from immunoSEQ multiplex PCR; TCRdb stores just in-frame clones and leaves some out. Among about 330,000 clones, 89% were seen once, and the ten largest hold 6.4%. The material sequenced was peripheral blood. These receptors were obtained from a man between 18 and 29 years old who had recovered from COVID-19.

The V gene is TRBV11-2, the J gene TRBJ1-3; the match to TRBD1 covers 9 bases. CDR3 length equals 14 residues. V dropped 6 bases and J dropped 2; count of bases not matched to a gene: 2. Per the germline V gene, CDR1 is SGHAT and CDR2 is FQNNGV. In nucleotides, the CDR3 is TGTGCCAGCAGAGGGACAGGGACTGGAAACACCATATATTTT. The encoded protein is CASRGTGTGNTIYF.

This clone has just a few counts. The J gene is TRBJ2-2, the V gene TRBV7-3, with 8 bases aligning to TRBD1. The junction had 5 bases not matched to a gene; V was cut back by 2 bases and J by 3 bases. The CDR3 consists of 16 residues. The germline V gene encodes CDR1 SGHTA and CDR2 FQGTGA. The CDR3 DNA sequence: TGTGCCAGCAGCTTATATGGACAGGGCGACACCGGGGAGCTGTTTTTT. It codes for CASSLYGQGDTGELFF.

This clone was observed a single time. V is TRBV18 and J is TRBJ1-1, with D unresolved. This CDR3 comprises 13 residues. V gave up 5 bases and J gave up 9 bases, with 16 bases separating them. The germline CDR1 and CDR2 sequences are KGHSH and LQKENI. As DNA, the CDR3 is TGTGCCAGCTCAACCGGGGTCGAGGTACAAGCTTTCTTT. Translation gives CASSTGVEVQAFF.

V and J are TRBV7-7 and TRBJ2-7, with no clear D. This CDR3 is built from 16 residues. Germline values: CDR1 SSHAT, CDR2 FNYEAQ (reference sequence). The V and J ends lost 7 bases and 5 bases respectively, with 24 bases between them. The CDR3 is CASIPEALRVKHEQYF. The CDR3 DNA reads as TGTGCCAGCATCCCAGAGGCACTACGGGTGAAACACGAGCAGTACTTC.

This clone appeared once. This sequence joins TRBV7-9 and TRBJ2-5; 8 nucleotides align to TRBD2. This CDR3 contains 16 residues. With V trimmed by 3 bases and J by 4 bases, 10 bases remained unmatched. Germline values: CDR1 SEHNR, CDR2 FQNEAQ (reference sequence). CDR3 DNA: TGTGCCAGCAGCTTCCGAGCGGGGGCAGCGGGAGAGACCCAGTACTTC. It encodes CASSFRAGAAGETQYF. Full variable domain (rest looked up from reference TRBV7-9 and TRBJ2-5): DTGVSQNPRHKITKRGQNVTFRCDPISEHNRLYWYRQTLGQGPEFLTYFQNEAQLEKSRLLSDRFSAERPKGSFSTLEIQRTEQGDSAMYLCASSFRAGAAGETQYFGPGTRLLVL.

This sequence joins TRBV3-1 (or the pseudogene TRBV3-2) and TRBJ2-3, with D possibly being TRBD2 (6 bases). The germline V gene encodes CDR1 LGHDT and CDR2 YNNKEL (reference sequence). Trimming took 6 bases from V and 3 from J, leaving 13 bases between them. This CDR3 region has 14 residues. The DNA of the CDR3 is TGTGCCAGCAGATCAGGAGGGCAGACAGATACGCAGTATTTT. Translating gives CASRSGGQTDTQYF.

The chain is built from TRBV3-1 (or the pseudogene TRBV3-2) and TRBJ2-7, with D hard to call. This CDR3 comprises 14 residues. The germline gives CDR1 LGHDT, CDR2 YNNKEL (reference sequence). V was trimmed by 1 base and J by 3 bases, leaving 10 bases between them. CDR3 sequence reads: CASSQGVAGYEQYF. The CDR3, as DNA: TGTGCCAGCAGCCAAGGTGTTGCCGGCTACGAGCAGTACTTC.

This chain joins TRBV7-3 and TRBJ2-2, with 9 bases aligning to TRBD1. V gave up 3 bases and J gave up 3 bases; unmatched junction bases: 5. The CDR3 loop spans 16 amino acids. The germline gives CDR1 SGHTA, CDR2 FQGTGA. The CDR3 here is CASSFTGTGYTGELFF. The CDR3 coding sequence is TGTGCCAGCAGCTTTACCGGGACAGGGTACACCGGGGAGCTGTTTTTT. The complete variable domain, with remaining parts taken from reference TRBV7-3 and TRBJ2-2, reads GAGVSQTPSNKVTEKGKYVELRCDPISGHTALYWYRQSLGQGPEFLIYFQGTGAADDSGLPNDRFFAVRPEGSVSTLKIQRTERGDSAVYLCASSFTGTGYTGELFFGEGSRLTVL.

The chain uses TRBV7-7 and TRBJ2-7; weak D call: TRBD2 (5 bases). Germline CDR1 SSHAT, CDR2 FNYEAQ (reference sequence). The length of the CDR3 is 15 residues. Trimming stripped 2 bases from V and 5 bases from J, with 16 bases between. CDR3 DNA: TGTGCCAGCAGCTTATATGTGGGAGCGGCACACGAGCAGTACTTC. This encodes CASSLYVGAAHEQYF.

This sequence joins TRBV6-2 or TRBV6-3 and TRBJ2-7, with 9 bases that match TRBD1. Germline CDR1 reads MNHEY; CDR2 reads SVGEGT. J lost 6 bases, V lost 0 bases, and 15 bases had no gene match. This CDR3 spans 18 amino acids. The CDR3 DNA follows: TGTGCCAGCAGTTACTCGCGGGACAGGGTGGAATCATCGGGCGAGCAGTACTTC. It specifies CASSYSRDRVESSGEQYF.

The chain couples TRBV18 to TRBJ1-1, with D unresolved. Trimming took 6 bases from V and 3 from J, leaving 14 bases between them. The germline gives CDR1 KGHSH, CDR2 LQKENI. The CDR3 consists of 14 residues. CDR3 loop: CASSGGRSDTEAFF. The CDR3 DNA sequence: TGTGCCAGCTCCGGAGGGAGATCGGACACTGAAGCTTTCTTT.

CDR3 loop: CASSQTSGYEQYF. The CDR3 region has the DNA TGTGCCAGCAGTCAAACTAGCGGATACGAGCAGTACTTC. This sequence joins TRBV7-2 and TRBJ2-7; 8 nucleotides agree with TRBD2. The trim removed 6 bases at V and 4 bases at J, leaving 5 bases unmatched. The CDR3 is made up of 13 amino acids. Germline V gives CDR1 SGHTA, CDR2 FQGNSA.

The V gene is TRBV7-6, the J gene TRBJ2-7; D is perhaps TRBD1 (6 bases). This CDR3 is built from 14 residues. CDR1 is SGHVS, CDR2 FNYEAQ, per germline. V was shortened by 5 bases and J by 2 bases, with 13 bases between the two germline ends. The CDR3 region has the DNA TGTGCCAGCAGCCAGGGGTATCTGACCTACGAGCAGTACTTC. Protein product: CASSQGYLTYEQYF.

This sequence joins TRBV4-1 and TRBJ1-1, with a weak D call TRBD1 (5 bases). Trimming stripped 5 bases from V and 1 base from J, with 11 bases between. The germline gives CDR1 MGHRA, CDR2 YSYEKL. The CDR3 extends over 14 amino acids. This chain's CDR3 is CASSSGLRNTEAFF. The CDR3 DNA sequence: TGCGCCAGCAGCTCGGGACTGCGGAACACTGAAGCTTTCTTT.

The chain couples TRBV15 to TRBJ1-1; D unresolved. The CDR3 runs to 12 residues. V was trimmed by 0 bases and J by 11 bases, leaving 10 bases between them. Per germline, CDR1 LNHNV and CDR2 YYDKDF (reference sequence). CDR3 in amino acids: CATSREEVGAFF. CDR3 coding DNA: TGTGCCACCAGCAGAGAGGAGGTAGGGGCTTTCTTT. Together with reference TRBV15 and TRBJ1-1, the CDR3 gives the full variable domain: DAMVIQNPRYQVTQFGKPVTLSCSQTLNHNVMYWYQQKSSQAPKLLFHYYDKDFNNEADTPDNFQSRRPNTSFCFLDIRSPGLGDTAMYLCATSREEVGAFFGQGTRLTVV.

J is TRBJ1-1 and V is TRBV19, with 8 bases lining up with TRBD1. There are 12 residues in the CDR3. Looked up from germline, CDR1 is LNHDA and CDR2 is SQIVND (reference sequence). V lost 7 bases, J lost 8 bases, and 6 bases stayed unmatched. The chain's CDR3 is CASTQGAREAFF. As DNA, the CDR3 is TGTGCCAGTACCCAGGGGGCGAGGGAAGCTTTCTTT.